These 27 T cell receptor beta chains share one sample of origin, sequenced in a study of blood T cells in healthy people across ages. With a J-beta primer mix and a sample-barcoded 5' primer, a second PCR ran about 6 to 11 cycles. TCRdb passed the 5' RACE reads through MiXCR, listing each CDR3 protein once. The sample holds over 700,000 distinct CDR3 sequences, roughly 50% seen once. Sample: blood. Source of these receptors: a man older than 75 in good health.

V gene TRBV20-1 combines with J gene TRBJ2-7; 8 nucleotides agree with TRBD1. Germline V lookup: CDR1 DFQATT, CDR2 SNEGSKA (reference sequence). J was trimmed by 2 bases and V by 2 bases; bases with no gene match: 8. The CDR3 has 15 residues. For the CDR3, the DNA is TGCAGTGCTAGAATCTATCCAGGGGGCCCCTACGAGCAGTACTTC. Its protein product is CSARIYPGGPYEQYF.

The chain is built from TRBV4-1 and TRBJ2-6; D is uncertain. V lost 1 base, J lost 0 bases, and 4 bases lay in between. The CDR3 is made up of 15 amino acids. Germline V CDR1 and CDR2: MGHRA, YSYEKL. CDR3: CASSQGISGANVLTF. The DNA of the CDR3 is TGCGCCAGCAGCCAAGGGATCTCTGGGGCCAACGTCCTGACTTTC.

In this sample, this clonotype turned up a few times. The rearrangement uses TRBV15 and TRBJ2-7; TRBD2 might be the D (6 bases). V lost 0 bases, J lost 0 bases, and 15 bases lay in between. Germline-derived CDR1 and CDR2 are LNHNV and YYDKDF (reference sequence). This CDR3 region has 17 residues. For the CDR3, the DNA is TGTGCCACCAGCAGAGATCGAGGAGGGGTGAGCTCCTACGAGCAGTACTTC. The encoded protein is CATSRDRGGVSSYEQYF.

This clonotype was recorded a few times. V and J are TRBV29-1 and TRBJ2-5, with D perhaps TRBD2 (5 bases). V dropped 7 bases and J dropped 1 base, with 10 bases sitting between them. Germline assignment: CDR1 SQVTM and CDR2 ANQGSEA. The CDR3 extends over 12 amino acids. The CDR3 region has the DNA TGCAGCGCGAGGGCAGGCCAAGAGACCCAGTACTTC. It codes for CSARAGQETQYF.

The count of this clonotype is one. This sequence joins TRBV11-2 and TRBJ2-3; D may match TRBD1 or TRBD2 (5 bases each). The CDR3 totals 14 residues. From germline, CDR1 is SGHAT and CDR2 FQNNGV. V lost 3 bases, J lost 6 bases, and 13 bases lay in between. CDR3 in amino acids: CASSLGRSEDTQYF. The CDR3 DNA follows: TGTGCCAGCAGCTTGGGACGGAGCGAGGATACGCAGTATTTT.

The chain has TRBV5-1 and TRBJ2-5; D gene uncertain. The CDR3 loop spans 15 amino acids. V lost 3 bases to trimming and J lost 5 bases, with 17 bases between them. Germline lookup yields CDR1 SGHRS and CDR2 YFSETQ. The CDR3 DNA sequence: TGCGCCAGCAGCTACGGGCCAACTCGCGTGGAGACCCAGTACTTC. Protein: CASSYGPTRVETQYF. Full variable domain (remainder filled in from reference TRBV5-1 and TRBJ2-5): KAGVTQTPRYLIKTRGQQVTLSCSPISGHRSVSWYQQTPGQGLQFLFEYFSETQRNKGNFPGRFSGRQFSNSRSEMNVSTLELGDSALYLCASSYGPTRVETQYFGPGTRLLVL.

There are a few counts of this clonotype. The rearrangement joins TRBV11-1 to TRBJ2-5, with D possibly being TRBD2 (5 bases). The J call is in doubt because the DNA end fits TRBJ2-7 better. CDR1 is SGHAT, CDR2 FQDESV, per germline (reference sequence). The CDR3 extends over 15 amino acids. The CDR3 protein is CASSLLAGGGYEQYF. Here the CDR3 DNA reads TGTGCCAGCAGCTTACTGGCAGGAGGAGGATACGAGCAGTACTTC.

This chain links TRBV6-5 with TRBJ1-2; weak D call: TRBD1 (5 bases). The CDR3 has 14 residues. V was cut by 4 bases and J by 4 bases, with 13 bases left in between. Germline CDR1 and CDR2: MNHEY and SVGAGI. As DNA, the CDR3 is TGTGCCAGCAGTTCCCCGGGACGGCCCTATGGCTACACCTTC. Its translation is CASSSPGRPYGYTF.

This chain links TRBV27 with TRBJ1-2, with a possible D match to TRBD1 (5 bases). This CDR3 contains 15 residues. Deletions cut 6 bases from V and 0 bases from J, with 14 bases between. Germline lookup yields CDR1 MNHEY and CDR2 SMNVEV (reference sequence). CDR3 residues: CASRPLDTSNYGYTF. As DNA, the CDR3 is TGTGCCAGCAGACCTTTGGACACTTCTAACTATGGCTACACCTTC.

This clonotype was found once. The CDR3 region is CAISESGSETEAFF. CDR3 DNA: TGTGCCATCAGTGAGTCGGGCTCAGAGACTGAAGCTTTCTTT. The chain has TRBV10-3 and TRBJ1-1; D not certain. CDR3 length: 14 residues. Between the trimmed V and J ends, which lost 0 bases and 5 bases, there was a span of 10 bases. Per the germline V gene, CDR1 is ENHRY and CDR2 is SYGVKD.

The table lists this clonotype with a few counts. The chain recombines TRBV12-3 or TRBV12-4 with TRBJ2-7, with D perhaps TRBD2 (5 bases). The ends were cut back, 3 bases at V and 9 bases at J, with 12 bases in the middle. The CDR3 is 12 residues long. The CDR3 spells CASSFPGVRQYF. Written as DNA, the CDR3 is TGTGCCAGCAGTTTCCCCGGGGTTCGGCAGTACTTC.

This clonotype was seen only a few times. This chain links TRBV9 with TRBJ2-7; TRBD1 matches 9 bases. V lost 3 bases, J lost 6 bases, and 4 bases stayed unmatched. The CDR3 has 13 residues. Germline loops: CDR1 SGDLS, CDR2 YYNGEE. In nucleotides, the CDR3 is TGTGCCAGCAGCGCAGGGACAGGGAGCGAGCAGTACTTC. It codes for CASSAGTGSEQYF.

The V call is TRBV7-2, the J call TRBJ1-5, with TRBD1 matching over 8 bases. J was trimmed by 5 bases and V by 4 bases; bases with no gene match: 4. This CDR3 comprises 14 residues. In germline, CDR1 is SGHTA, CDR2 FQGNSA. CDR3 sequence reads: CASSYGTGHQPQHF. CDR3 in DNA: TGTGCCAGCAGCTACGGGACAGGCCATCAGCCCCAGCATTTT.

The V call is TRBV2, the J call TRBJ1-4; D gene unclear. Trimming removed 0 bases at V and 9 bases at J, with 2 bases between. The CDR3 contains 11 residues. Per germline, CDR1 SNHLY and CDR2 FYNNEI. CDR3 nucleotide sequence: TGTGCCAGCAGTGAAGCAAAAAAACTGTTTTTT. Protein sequence: CASSEAKKLFF. The whole variable domain, remainder taken from reference TRBV2 and TRBJ1-4, is EPEVTQTPSHQVTQMGQEVILRCVPISNHLYFYWYRQILGQKVEFLVSFYNNEISEKSEIFDDQFSVERPDGSNFTLKIRSTKLEDSAMYFCASSEAKKLFFGSGTQLSVL.

The chain couples TRBV29-1 to TRBJ2-2; TRBD2 agrees at 10 bases. This CDR3 has 15 residues. Germline CDR1 and CDR2: SQVTM and ANQGSEA. Losses at the gene ends were 5 bases for V and 3 bases for J; bases not matched to a gene: 6. The CDR3 protein is CSVSTSGAYTGELFF. The CDR3 coding sequence is TGCAGCGTTTCTACTAGCGGGGCTTACACCGGGGAGCTGTTTTTT.

A few counts support this clonotype. The chain couples TRBV12-3 or TRBV12-4 to TRBJ2-1; 10 nucleotides align to TRBD2. This CDR3 spans 14 amino acids. J gave up 9 bases and V 5 bases, and 7 bases lay outside the gene matches. CDR3 sequence (DNA): TGTGCCAGCAGTCGCGGACTAGCGGTTATTGAGCAGTTCTTC. It is translated as CASSRGLAVIEQFF.

V is TRBV4-2 and J is TRBJ2-7, with 11 nucleotides matching TRBD2. Trimming at V came to 1 base and at J to 3 bases, leaving 8 bases not matched to a gene. Germline CDR1 LGHNA, CDR2 YNFKEQ. The length of the CDR3 is 17 residues. The CDR3 protein is CASSQGIPSGRIYEQYF. CDR3 bases: TGTGCCAGCAGCCAAGGTATTCCTAGCGGGAGGATCTACGAGCAGTACTTC.

The chain recombines TRBV20-1 with TRBJ1-1; TRBD1 is a possible D gene (6 bases). The V end lost 1 base, the J end lost 3 bases, and 12 bases lay between the germline ends. This CDR3 is built from 14 residues. Germline-derived CDR1 and CDR2 are DFQATT and SNEGSKA (reference sequence). The CDR3 loop reads CSARAGGQHTEAFF. As DNA, the CDR3 is TGCAGTGCTAGAGCGGGGGGGCAACACACTGAAGCTTTCTTT.

V gene TRBV5-5 combines with J gene TRBJ2-3, with 8 bases fitting TRBD2. The length of the CDR3 is 15 residues. Germline V lookup: CDR1 SGHKS, CDR2 YYEKEE (reference sequence). J lost 0 bases, V lost 5 bases, and 5 bases had no gene match. CDR3 residues: CASRDQRESTDTQYF. CDR3 DNA sequence: TGTGCCAGCAGAGACCAGCGGGAGAGCACAGATACGCAGTATTTT.

J is TRBJ2-1 and V is TRBV6-2 or TRBV6-3; 12 bases agree with TRBD2. V lost 4 bases, J lost 4 bases, and 8 bases stayed unmatched. This CDR3 has 17 residues. The germline gives CDR1 MNHEY, CDR2 SVGEGT. CDR3 nucleotide sequence: TGTGCCAGCAGTTCATACTCTGGACTAGCGGGATACAATGAGCAGTTCTTC. Translating gives CASSSYSGLAGYNEQFF.

This clonotype was detected once. The V and J genes are TRBV12-3 or TRBV12-4 and TRBJ1-2; tentative D call: TRBD1 (5 bases). CDR3 length equals 13 residues. Between the trimmed V and J ends, which lost 8 bases and 4 bases, there was a span of 14 bases. CDR3 in amino acids: CASSREGSYGYTF. The CDR3 DNA is TGTGCCAGCTCTCGAGAGGGGTCCTATGGCTACACCTTC.

The chain links TRBV14 to TRBJ2-1; D remains unclear. CDR1 is SGHDN, CDR2 FVKESK, per germline. Trimming removed 1 base at V and 0 bases at J, with 16 bases between. This CDR3 is built from 18 residues. The CDR3 reads CASSQVRFSHRSYNEQFF. The CDR3 region has the DNA TGTGCCAGCAGCCAAGTCCGATTCTCACACCGCTCCTACAATGAGCAGTTCTTC.

The chain couples TRBV9 to TRBJ2-3; TRBD2 agrees at 11 bases. V dropped 3 bases and J dropped 7; count of bases not matched to a gene: 7. This CDR3 region has 15 residues. The germline gives CDR1 SGDLS, CDR2 YYNGEE. CDR3 nucleotide sequence: TGTGCCAGCAGCGCAACTAGCGGGAGACAAAATACGCAGTATTTT. Its translation is CASSATSGRQNTQYF.

This clonotype was found a few times. The V call is TRBV2, the J call TRBJ2-7; 15 bases align to TRBD2. V shed 6 bases, J shed 7 bases, and the junction held 10 bases outside the gene matches. CDR1 is SNHLY, CDR2 FYNNEI, per germline. CDR3 length: 16 residues. The DNA for the CDR3 is TGTGCCAGCAGATTTGGACTAGCGGGAGGGCGTAATGAGCAGTACTTC. It translates to CASRFGLAGGRNEQYF.

About this clonotype itself: The junction differs from germline at one of its ends, possibly a read error. This chain links TRBV29-1 with TRBJ2-3; 14 bases align to TRBD2. Germline values: CDR1 SQVTM, CDR2 ANQGSEA. The CDR3 sequence is 15 residues long. In DNA, the CDR3 is TGCAGCGTGGCCGGGACTAGCGGGAGTGCAGATACGCGGTATTTT. Its translation: CSVAGTSGSADTRYF.

Notes on this clonotype: At one end the junction does not follow the germline gene, possibly because of a read error. The gene calls are TRBV20-1 and TRBJ2-5; no reliable D call. There are 12 residues in the CDR3. Germline CDR1 and CDR2: DFQATT and SNEGSKA (reference sequence). The CDR3 loop is CSAPRLEEIQYF. As DNA, the CDR3 is TGCAGCGCTCCCAGGTTGGAAGAGATCCAGTACTTC.

Note on this clonotype: This may be a read error: a much more frequent sequence differs by one nucleotide. The chain carries TRBV7-2 and TRBJ2-7; D possibly corresponds to TRBD2 (5 bases). The CDR3 spans 14 residues. CDR1 is SGHTA, CDR2 FQGNSA, per germline. Trimming left V 8 bases short and J 6 bases short, with 20 bases between. CDR3 DNA sequence: TGTGCCAGCGGCGGCCACGGTCTCCGGGGCGAGCAGTACTTC. It translates to CASGGHGLRGEQYF.